These 23 T cell receptor beta chains were all obtained from the same sample, sequenced in a study of siplizumab effects on memory and regulatory T cells. Here immunoSEQ multiplex PCR was the method, and the copy in TCRdb shows in-frame clones only, minus some. The table has tens of thousands of clones, around 80% seen once; the top ten hold roughly 0.4%. Sequencing was performed on memory CD4+ T cells sorted from blood. Every receptor here comes from a human donor in good health.

The chain carries TRBV9 and TRBJ1-5, with D tentatively TRBD1 (6 bases). Trimming removed 4 bases from V and 4 bases from J, with 15 bases in between. Germline V gene data show CDR1 as SGDLS and CDR2 as YYNGEE. The CDR3 is 15 amino acids. This chain's CDR3 is CASSPSTGNNQPQHF. CDR3 coding DNA: TGTGCCAGCAGCCCCTCCACAGGGAATAATCAGCCCCAGCATTTT.

This chain connects TRBV7-9 to TRBJ1-1, with a possible D match to TRBD1 (5 bases). Germline assignment: CDR1 SEHNR and CDR2 FQNEAQ (reference sequence). Trimming took off 2 bases at V and 7 bases at J, with 11 bases between the two ends. The CDR3 is 13 residues long. The CDR3 spells CASSLPGRNEAFF. CDR3 coding DNA: TGTGCCAGCAGCTTACCGGGACGGAATGAAGCTTTCTTT.

The chain combines TRBV19 with TRBJ1-1, with D perhaps matching TRBD1 (6 bases). Germline lookup yields CDR1 LNHDA and CDR2 SQIVND (reference sequence). V was shortened by 3 bases and J by 5 bases, with 16 bases between the two germline ends. The CDR3 contains 15 residues. Here the CDR3 DNA reads TGTGCCAGTAGTATTAATACGGGGGGGCGGACTGAAGCTTTCTTT. It encodes CASSINTGGRTEAFF.

This chain joins TRBV6-5 and TRBJ1-1, with D maybe TRBD1 (5 bases). This CDR3 has 15 residues. V lost 6 bases and J lost 1, with 15 bases in between. Germline V gene sequence: CDR1 MNHEY, CDR2 SVGAGI. Here the CDR3 DNA reads TGTGCCAGCAGCGGACCGGGACCGACGAACACTGAAGCTTTCTTT. Amino acid sequence: CASSGPGPTNTEAFF.

The chain links TRBV7-9 to TRBJ1-6, with 7 nucleotides matching TRBD1. Germline CDR1 and CDR2: SEHNR and FQNEAQ (reference sequence). The CDR3 length is 15 residues. V was clipped by 5 bases and J by 3 bases; unmatched bases: 4. The CDR3 loop reads CASSPGTVYNSPLHF. CDR3 sequence (DNA): TGTGCCAGCAGCCCGGGGACAGTCTATAATTCACCCCTCCACTTT.

The rearrangement uses TRBV19 and TRBJ2-5; 13 bases fit TRBD2. This CDR3 comprises 18 residues. V was clipped by 4 bases and J by 4 bases; unmatched bases: 12. CDR1 is LNHDA and CDR2 is SQIVND in the germline V gene (reference sequence). The CDR3, as DNA: TGTGCCAGTAGTAACCGGCTCACTAGCGGGGGGGCGAGAGAGACCCAGTACTTC. Translated: CASSNRLTSGGARETQYF.

The chain couples TRBV11-2 to TRBJ2-1; D is unclear. The CDR3 consists of 13 residues. Germline CDR1 is SGHAT and CDR2 is FQNNGV. Trimming cost V 1 base and J 7 bases, with 8 bases left between them. The CDR3 region is CASSLGQNNEQFF. CDR3 coding DNA: TGTGCCAGCAGCTTAGGGCAGAATAATGAGCAGTTCTTC.

J is TRBJ2-3 and V is TRBV13, with TRBD1 identical over 11 bases. The CDR3 extends over 16 amino acids. The germline CDR1 and CDR2 sequences are PRHDT and FYEKMQ (reference sequence). After removal of 5 bases from V and 4 bases from J, the junction contained 8 bases not matched to a gene. In DNA, the CDR3 is TGTGCCAGCAGCCTACGGGACAGGGGGGTTGCAGATACGCAGTATTTT. Protein: CASSLRDRGVADTQYF.

In this sample, this clone is medium-sized. The chain carries TRBV21-1 and TRBJ2-7; TRBD2, the table's D call, lacks a check against the DNA. TRBV21-1 is labeled a pseudogene. The CDR3 is 10 residues long. CDR3 loop: CASNNREGYF. The DNA of the CDR3 is TGTGCCAGCAACAACAGAGAGGGGTACTTC.

CDR3 coding DNA: TGTGCCAGCAGTGAATATAGTCAGGCCCGGAACGCGGAAGAGACCCAGTACTTC. Translation gives CASSEYSQARNAEETQYF. This chain joins TRBV6-1 and TRBJ2-5, with D hard to call. Trimming shortened V by 2 bases and J by 3 bases, and 22 bases separated the two germline ends. Looked up from germline, CDR1 is MNHNS and CDR2 is SASEGT. The CDR3 totals 18 residues.

The chain has TRBV19 and TRBJ1-5; D is unclear. The ends were cut back, 1 base at V and 7 bases at J, with 11 bases in the middle. The CDR3 runs to 14 residues. Germline values: CDR1 LNHDA, CDR2 SQIVND (reference sequence). DNA for the CDR3: TGTGCCAGTAGTATAGGAGGGAGAGGACAGCCCCAGCATTTT. Its protein product is CASSIGGRGQPQHF.

The chain employs TRBV29-1 and TRBJ2-2; the D gene is possibly TRBD1 (5 bases). V lost 4 bases, J lost 0 bases, and 12 bases lay in between. Germline CDR1 is SQVTM and CDR2 is ANQGSEA. The CDR3 runs to 15 residues. The CDR3 region has the DNA TGCAGCGTTGGCCAGGGCTTCGCGAACACCGGGGAGCTGTTTTTT. Translated, it gives CSVGQGFANTGELFF.

This clone showed up just once. CDR3 in amino acids: CASSVSQGIYGYTF. CDR3 DNA: TGTGCCAGCAGCGTGTCACAGGGGATCTATGGCTACACCTTC. The chain carries TRBV9 and TRBJ1-2; TRBD1 matches at 7 bases. With 2 bases clipped from V and 4 bases from J, the junction kept 5 bases outside the gene matches. Germline CDR1 is SGDLS and CDR2 is YYNGEE. The CDR3 has 14 amino acids.

The chain has TRBV7-2 and TRBJ2-7; D gene ambiguous. This CDR3 comprises 13 residues. Trimming took off 1 base at V and 3 bases at J, with 7 bases between the two ends. Germline loops: CDR1 SGHTA, CDR2 FQGNSA. CDR3: CASSLETDYEQYF. CDR3 nucleotides: TGTGCCAGCAGCTTAGAGACGGACTACGAGCAGTACTTC. Full variable domain (outside the CDR3, taken from reference TRBV7-2 and TRBJ2-7): GAGVSQSPSNKVTEKGKDVELRCDPISGHTALYWYRQSLGQGLEFLIYFQGNSAPDKSGLPSDRFSAERTGGSVSTLTIQRTQQEDSAVYLCASSLETDYEQYFGPGTRLTVT.

The V and J genes are TRBV29-1 and TRBJ2-2, with no clear D. Germline CDR1 reads SQVTM; CDR2 reads ANQGSEA. V dropped 4 bases and J dropped 3 bases, with 3 bases sitting between them. CDR3 size: 11 residues. This CDR3 reads CSVGDTGELFF. The DNA for the CDR3 is TGCAGCGTTGGAGACACCGGGGAGCTGTTTTTT.

The chain couples TRBV10-2 to TRBJ2-3; 7 bases are a match to TRBD2. Germline V CDR1 and CDR2: WSHSY, SAAADI. V lost 10 bases to trimming and J lost 1 base; unmatched junction nucleotides: 5. The CDR3 sequence is 13 residues long. As DNA, the CDR3 is TGCGCCACCCGACTAGCTGGCACAGATACGCAGTATTTT. It codes for CATRLAGTDTQYF.

The chain links TRBV18 to TRBJ1-5; D gene ambiguous. Germline lookup yields CDR1 KGHSH and CDR2 LQKENI. The CDR3 has 17 amino acids. The V gene lost 5 bases and the J gene lost 0 bases, with 17 bases spanning the gap. The DNA for the CDR3 is TGTGCCAGCTCAAACGGTGAATCGGTTAATAGCAATCAGCCCCAGCATTTT. Amino acid sequence: CASSNGESVNSNQPQHF.

The V gene is TRBV6-6, the J gene TRBJ1-5, with D unclear. Germline lookup yields CDR1 MNHNY and CDR2 SVGAGI (reference sequence). This CDR3 spans 13 amino acids. The V end was cut by 6 bases, the J end by 4 bases, with 10 bases between. CDR3 loop: CASRGSVNQPQHF. For the CDR3, the DNA is TGTGCCAGCAGGGGGTCGGTGAATCAGCCCCAGCATTTT.

J is TRBJ1-2 and V is TRBV7-3, with unresolved D. Deletions cut 10 bases from V and 6 bases from J, with 18 bases between. Germline V gene lookup returns CDR1 SGHTA and CDR2 FQGTGA. This CDR3 has 13 residues. The CDR3 coding sequence is TGTGCCACCCGACCCCCAGGTGGAAATGGCTACACCTTC. Amino acids: CATRPPGGNGYTF.

The rearrangement uses TRBV2 and TRBJ2-2; a possible D gene is TRBD1 (6 bases). This CDR3 contains 15 residues. Germline V CDR1 and CDR2: SNHLY, FYNNEI. Deletions cut 3 bases from V and 10 bases from J, with 18 bases between. The CDR3 reads CASSEDRGLFEELFF. CDR3 DNA: TGTGCCAGCAGTGAGGACAGAGGACTGTTCGAGGAGCTGTTTTTT.

CDR3 amino acids: CASSRDRTYEQYF. The CDR3 coding sequence is TGCGCCAGCAGCCGAGACAGAACCTACGAGCAGTACTTC. The rearrangement links TRBV4-1 to TRBJ2-7, with TRBD1 as a possible D gene (5 bases). Germline values: CDR1 MGHRA, CDR2 YSYEKL. V lost 4 bases and J lost 2, with 9 bases in between. CDR3 length equals 13 residues.

V is TRBV7-2 and J is TRBJ1-1; 9 bases map to TRBD1. The CDR3 loop spans 17 amino acids. Trimming took 5 bases from V and 5 from J; bases not matched to a gene: 15. Germline values: CDR1 SGHTA, CDR2 FQGNSA. The CDR3 region is CASSLEYPGQGRTEAFF. In DNA form, the CDR3 reads TGTGCCAGCAGCCTCGAATACCCGGGACAGGGTAGGACTGAAGCTTTCTTT. Full variable domain (remainder filled in from reference TRBV7-2 and TRBJ1-1): GAGVSQSPSNKVTEKGKDVELRCDPISGHTALYWYRQSLGQGLEFLIYFQGNSAPDKSGLPSDRFSAERTGGSVSTLTIQRTQQEDSAVYLCASSLEYPGQGRTEAFFGQGTRLTVV.

This sequence joins TRBV12-5 and TRBJ1-4; TRBD1 might be the D (6 bases). CDR3 size: 12 residues. Germline V gene lookup returns CDR1 LGHNT and CDR2 FRNRAP. V was pared by 6 bases and J by 7 bases, with 9 bases between. CDR3 bases: TGTGCTAGTGGCCGACAGGCTGAAAAACTGTTTTTT. This translates into CASGRQAEKLFF.